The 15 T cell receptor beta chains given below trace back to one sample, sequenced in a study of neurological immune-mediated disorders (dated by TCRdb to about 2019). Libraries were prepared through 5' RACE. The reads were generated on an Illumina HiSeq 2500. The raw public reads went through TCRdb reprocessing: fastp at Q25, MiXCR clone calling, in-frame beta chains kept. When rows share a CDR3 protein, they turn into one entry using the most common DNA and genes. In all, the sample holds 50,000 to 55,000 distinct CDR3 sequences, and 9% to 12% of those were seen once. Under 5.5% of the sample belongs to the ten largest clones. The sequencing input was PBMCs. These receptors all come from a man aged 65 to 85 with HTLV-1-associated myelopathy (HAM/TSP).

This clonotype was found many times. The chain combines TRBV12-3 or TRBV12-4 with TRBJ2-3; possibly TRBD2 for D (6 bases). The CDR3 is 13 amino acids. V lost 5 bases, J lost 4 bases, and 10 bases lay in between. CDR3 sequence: CASSALAADTQYF. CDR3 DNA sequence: TGTGCCAGCAGTGCACTAGCAGCAGATACGCAGTATTTT.

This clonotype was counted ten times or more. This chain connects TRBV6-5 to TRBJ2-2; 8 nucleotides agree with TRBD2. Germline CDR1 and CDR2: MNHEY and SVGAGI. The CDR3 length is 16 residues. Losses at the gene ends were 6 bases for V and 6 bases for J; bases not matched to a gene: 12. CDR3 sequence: CASRKSPGRVAGELFF. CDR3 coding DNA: TGTGCCAGCAGAAAAAGCCCCGGGAGGGTCGCCGGGGAGCTGTTTTTT.

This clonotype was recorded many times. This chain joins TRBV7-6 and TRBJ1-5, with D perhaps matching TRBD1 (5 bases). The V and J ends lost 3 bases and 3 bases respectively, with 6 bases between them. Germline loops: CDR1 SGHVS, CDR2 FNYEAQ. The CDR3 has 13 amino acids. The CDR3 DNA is TGTGCCAGCAGCTTGGACATCAATCAGCCCCAGCATTTT. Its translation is CASSLDINQPQHF. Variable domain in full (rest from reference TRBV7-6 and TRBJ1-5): GAGVSQSPRYKVTKRGQDVALRCDPISGHVSLYWYRQALGQGPEFLTYFNYEAQQDKSGLPNDRFSAERPEGSISTLTIQRTEQRDSAMYRCASSLDINQPQHFGDGTRLSIL.

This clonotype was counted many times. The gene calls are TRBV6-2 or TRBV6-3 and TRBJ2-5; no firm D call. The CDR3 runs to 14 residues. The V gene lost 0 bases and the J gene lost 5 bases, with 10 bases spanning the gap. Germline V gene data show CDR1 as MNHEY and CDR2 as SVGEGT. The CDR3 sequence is CASSYSSVRETQYF. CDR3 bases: TGTGCCAGCAGTTACTCGTCCGTTCGGGAGACCCAGTACTTC.

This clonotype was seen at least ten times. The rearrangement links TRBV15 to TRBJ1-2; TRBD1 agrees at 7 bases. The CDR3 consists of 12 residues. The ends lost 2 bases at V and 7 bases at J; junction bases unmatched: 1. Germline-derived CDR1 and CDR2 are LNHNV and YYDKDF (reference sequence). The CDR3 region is CATSRRTGGYTF. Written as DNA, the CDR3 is TGTGCCACCAGCAGACGGACAGGTGGCTACACCTTC.

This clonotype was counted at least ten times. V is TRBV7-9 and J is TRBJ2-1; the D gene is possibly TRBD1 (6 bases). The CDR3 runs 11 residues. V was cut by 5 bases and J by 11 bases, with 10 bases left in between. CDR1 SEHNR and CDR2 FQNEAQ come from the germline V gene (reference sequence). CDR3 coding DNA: TGTGCCAGCAGCGCAGGGGCGAAGCAGTTCTTC. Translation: CASSAGAKQFF.

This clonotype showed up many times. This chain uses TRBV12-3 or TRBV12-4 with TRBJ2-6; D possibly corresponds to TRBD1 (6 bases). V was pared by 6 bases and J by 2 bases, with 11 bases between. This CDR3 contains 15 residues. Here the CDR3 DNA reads TGTGCCAGCAGACATCGACAGGCTGGGGCCAACGTCCTGACTTTC. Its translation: CASRHRQAGANVLTF.

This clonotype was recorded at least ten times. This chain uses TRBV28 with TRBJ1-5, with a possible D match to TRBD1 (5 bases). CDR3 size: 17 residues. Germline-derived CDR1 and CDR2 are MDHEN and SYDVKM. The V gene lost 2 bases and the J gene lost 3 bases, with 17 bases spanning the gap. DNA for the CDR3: TGTGCCAGCAGTTTAGACAGAGGGAGTACCAACAATCAGCCCCAGCATTTT. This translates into CASSLDRGSTNNQPQHF.

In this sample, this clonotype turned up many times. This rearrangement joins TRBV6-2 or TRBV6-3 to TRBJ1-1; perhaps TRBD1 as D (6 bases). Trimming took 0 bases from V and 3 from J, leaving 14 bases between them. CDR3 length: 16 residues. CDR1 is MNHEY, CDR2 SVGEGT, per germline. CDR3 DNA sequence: TGTGCCAGCAGTTACTCACAGGGAAGAGAGGACACTGAAGCTTTCTTT. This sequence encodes CASSYSQGREDTEAFF.

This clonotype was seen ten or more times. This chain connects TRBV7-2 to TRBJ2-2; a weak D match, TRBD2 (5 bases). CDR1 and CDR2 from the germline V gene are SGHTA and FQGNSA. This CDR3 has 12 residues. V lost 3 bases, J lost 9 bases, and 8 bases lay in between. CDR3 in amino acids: CASSLRGRELFF. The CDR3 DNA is TGTGCCAGCAGCTTGCGAGGGAGGGAGCTGTTTTTT.

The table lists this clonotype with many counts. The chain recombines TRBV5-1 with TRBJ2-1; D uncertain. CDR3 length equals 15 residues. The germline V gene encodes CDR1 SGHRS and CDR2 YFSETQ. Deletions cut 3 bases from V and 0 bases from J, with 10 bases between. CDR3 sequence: CASSSGLVSYNEQFF. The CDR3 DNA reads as TGCGCCAGCAGCTCAGGCCTAGTCTCCTACAATGAGCAGTTCTTC.

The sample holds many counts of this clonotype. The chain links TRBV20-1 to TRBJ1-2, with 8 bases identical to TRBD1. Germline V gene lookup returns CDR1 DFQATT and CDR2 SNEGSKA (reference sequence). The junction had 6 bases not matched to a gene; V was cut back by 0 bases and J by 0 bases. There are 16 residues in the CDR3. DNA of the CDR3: TGCAGTGCTAGAGATCTGGACAGGGTGGCTAACTATGGCTACACCTTC. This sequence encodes CSARDLDRVANYGYTF.

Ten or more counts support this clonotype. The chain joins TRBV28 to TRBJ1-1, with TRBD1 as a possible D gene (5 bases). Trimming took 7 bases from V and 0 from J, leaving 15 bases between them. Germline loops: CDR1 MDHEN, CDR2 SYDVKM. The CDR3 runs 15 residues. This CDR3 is CASTEQAGMNTEAFF. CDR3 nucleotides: TGTGCCAGCACCGAACAGGCAGGCATGAACACTGAAGCTTTCTTT.

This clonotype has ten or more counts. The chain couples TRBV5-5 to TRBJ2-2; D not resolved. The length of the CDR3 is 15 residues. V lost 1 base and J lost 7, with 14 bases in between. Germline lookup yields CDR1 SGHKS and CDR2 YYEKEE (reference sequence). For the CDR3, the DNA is TGTGCCAGCAGCTTGACGGCGCGGTGGAACGGGGAGCTGTTTTTT. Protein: CASSLTARWNGELFF.

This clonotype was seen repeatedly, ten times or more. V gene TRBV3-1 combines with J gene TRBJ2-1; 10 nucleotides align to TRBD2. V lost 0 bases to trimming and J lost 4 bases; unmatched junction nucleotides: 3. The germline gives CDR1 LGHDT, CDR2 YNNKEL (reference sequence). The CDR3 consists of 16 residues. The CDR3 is CASSQDPSGSYNEQFF. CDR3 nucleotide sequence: TGTGCCAGCAGCCAAGATCCTAGCGGGAGTTACAATGAGCAGTTCTTC.